These 13 T cell receptor beta chains were sequenced from one sample in a study of control samples from healthy donors and cancer patients. Clones were read by immunoSEQ multiplex PCR, and TCRdb kept only the in-frame ones, dropping some. The top ten clones hold approximately 19% of a sample with roughly 100,000 clones, approximately 90% of them seen once. Sequenced sample: PBMCs. These receptors originate from a man in his 60s with lung cancer.

The J gene is TRBJ1-6, the V gene TRBV10-2; no reliable D call. The ends were cut back, 1 base at V and 6 bases at J, with 19 bases in the middle. In germline, CDR1 is WSHSY, CDR2 SAAADI. The CDR3 has 18 residues. The chain's CDR3 is CASSEYYRPGGLNSPLHF. The CDR3 DNA reads as TGCGCCAGCAGTGAGTACTATCGTCCGGGTGGGCTTAATTCACCCCTCCACTTT.

Remarks on this clone: Mismatch with germline at one junction end may stem from a read error. The chain combines TRBV6-4 with TRBJ1-1; 8 nucleotides match TRBD1. This CDR3 region has 14 residues. Germline V gene data show CDR1 as MRHNA and CDR2 as SNTAGT. CDR3: CVSRQQGENTEAFF. In DNA, the CDR3 is TGTGTCAGCAGACAACAGGGGGAGAACACTGAAGCTTTCTTT.

The rearrangement joins TRBV20-1 to TRBJ1-2; perhaps TRBD1 as D (5 bases). The CDR3 is made up of 17 amino acids. The V gene lost 3 bases and the J gene lost 4 bases, with 24 bases spanning the gap. From germline, CDR1 is DFQATT and CDR2 SNEGSKA (reference sequence). CDR3 nucleotide sequence: TGCAGTGCTAGTTCGCAGGCTAGGGGCTACACTACCTATGGCTACACCTTC. Amino acids: CSASSQARGYTTYGYTF.

This clone was seen once. CDR3 sequence (DNA): TGTGCCAGCAGCTCAGGGTGGGGACAGCTTTCACCCCTCCACTTT. Protein: CASSSGWGQLSPLHF. This chain uses TRBV7-2 with TRBJ1-6, with 7 bases that match TRBD1. There are 15 residues in the CDR3. J was trimmed by 9 bases and V by 4 bases; bases with no gene match: 9. Germline V lookup: CDR1 SGHTA, CDR2 FQGNSA.

This chain uses TRBV7-9 with TRBJ1-5, with D possibly TRBD1 on 5 matching bases. Trimming took 5 bases from V and 1 from J, leaving 18 bases between them. The CDR3 has 17 residues. CDR1 is SEHNR and CDR2 is FQNEAQ in the germline V gene (reference sequence). The CDR3 DNA follows: TGTGCCAGCAGCCTGGGAGTGGGGGGTACGAGCAATCAGCCCCAGCATTTT. This codes for CASSLGVGGTSNQPQHF.

The chain couples TRBV15 to TRBJ1-2, with D uncertain. CDR3 length equals 13 residues. The germline V gene encodes CDR1 LNHNV and CDR2 YYDKDF (reference sequence). The V gene lost 6 bases and the J gene lost 1 base, with 9 bases spanning the gap. CDR3 residues: CATRGLYNYGYTF. In DNA, the CDR3 is TGTGCCACCAGAGGGCTCTATAACTATGGCTACACCTTC.

This CDR3 reads CASSLSLAALTGTDTQYF. CDR3 bases: TGTGCCAGCAGCTTGTCACTAGCAGCTCTGACGGGCACAGATACGCAGTATTTT. The chain employs TRBV5-4 and TRBJ2-3; a weak D match, TRBD2 (6 bases). Trimming pared 1 base from V and 1 base from J, leaving 19 bases between. The CDR3 has 18 amino acids. Germline V gives CDR1 SGHNT, CDR2 YYREEE (reference sequence).

This clone was picked up one time. The gene calls are TRBV27 and TRBJ2-6; D perhaps matches TRBD1 (6 bases). Germline assignment: CDR1 MNHEY and CDR2 SMNVEV (reference sequence). This CDR3 is built from 16 residues. Trimming cost V 3 bases and J 1 base, with 10 bases left between them. CDR3 nucleotide sequence: TGTGCCAGCAGTTTCCTACAGGGATCTGGGGCCAACGTCCTGACTTTC. Amino acid sequence: CASSFLQGSGANVLTF.

The chain uses TRBV13 and TRBJ2-2; D gene ambiguous. V was cut by 6 bases and J by 7 bases, with 15 bases left in between. CDR3 length equals 14 residues. Germline V lookup: CDR1 PRHDT, CDR2 FYEKMQ (reference sequence). In nucleotides, the CDR3 is TGTGCCAGCAGTTCAATTAGGGTGTTCGGGGAGCTGTTTTTT. Translating it yields CASSSIRVFGELFF.

The chain is built from TRBV12-2 and TRBJ1-2. TRBV12-2 is a known pseudogene. There are 13 residues in the CDR3. This CDR3 reads CASRRRGPNGYTF. The CDR3 coding sequence is TGTGCAAGTCGTCGGCGGGGGCCCAACGGCTACACCTTC.

This clone was observed a single time. DNA for the CDR3: TGTGCCAGCAGCCGAGGCCGGGAAAAACTGTTTTTT. This gives the protein CASSRGREKLFF. This chain joins TRBV7-9 and TRBJ1-4, with D unresolved. The V gene lost 5 bases and the J gene lost 8 bases, with 9 bases spanning the gap. Germline V CDR1 and CDR2: SEHNR, FQNEAQ (reference sequence). This CDR3 spans 12 amino acids. The full variable domain, with the rest looked up from reference TRBV7-9 and TRBJ1-4, is DTGVSQNPRHKITKRGQNVTFRCDPISEHNRLYWYRQTLGQGPEFLTYFQNEAQLEKSRLLSDRFSAERPKGSFSTLEIQRTEQGDSAMYLCASSRGREKLFFGSGTQLSVL.

This chain joins TRBV6-6 and TRBJ1-5, with D unresolved. Trimming shortened V by 6 bases and J by 3 bases, and 15 bases separated the two germline ends. Germline V gives CDR1 MNHNY, CDR2 SVGAGI (reference sequence). The CDR3 sequence is 15 residues long. CDR3 nucleotide sequence: TGTGCCAGCAGCCTGGACGGCACTTCCAATCAGCCCCAGCATTTT. Its translation: CASSLDGTSNQPQHF.

This clone was found a few times. The rearrangement links TRBV6-5 to TRBJ1-2, with 10 bases that match TRBD1. Germline lookup yields CDR1 MNHEY and CDR2 SVGAGI. The CDR3 has 15 amino acids. J gave up 7 bases and V 5 bases, and 10 bases lay outside the gene matches. CDR3 bases: TGTGCCAGCAGTACCCAGACAGGGGGCACGGGTGGCTACACCTTC. As protein: CASSTQTGGTGGYTF.